This T cell receptor (beta chain) was identified during a study of blood T cells in healthy people across ages. Study-level findings and limits: Getting older went along with TCR beta diversity per million T cells dropping roughly linearly. A strong correlation was found between TCR beta diversity and the percentage of naive T cells.

As to this clonotype: Its specificity is not known. A much larger clone sits a single nucleotide away, making a read error possible.

A J-beta primer mix and a sample-barcoded 5' primer were used in a second PCR of roughly 6 to 12 cycles. TCRdb fed the 5' RACE reads into MiXCR, producing one record per CDR3 protein. The table shows some 370,000 distinct CDR3 sequences, with approximately 47% occurring only once. This CDR3 has 16 residues. Per germline, CDR1 LGHDT and CDR2 YNNKEL (reference sequence). This chain joins TRBV3-1 and TRBJ2-7; D possibly matches TRBD1 or TRBD2 (5 bases each). TRBJ2-5 explains the end of the DNA better; the J call may be wrong. This receptor was obtained from a man aged 55-75 years in good health. Sequencing input: blood. CDR3 bases: TGTGCCAGCAGCCCGGCCCTCGGGGCACTTAAAGAGACCCAGTACTTC. It is translated as CASSPALGALKETQYF.